Shown below are 23 T cell receptor beta chains from a single sample sequenced in a study of ipilimumab plus nivolumab after autologous stem cell transplantation. Profiled with immunoSEQ multiplex PCR; TCRdb holds only in-frame clones, not every one. This sample has 15,000 to 20,000 clones, with over 60% found just once. Material: PBMCs, obtained in a trial of ipilimumab plus nivolumab as post-transplant consolidation. These receptors were obtained from a male donor with diffuse large B-cell lymphoma.

This sequence joins TRBV11-3 and TRBJ1-1, with D hard to call. The length of the CDR3 is 14 residues. Germline V CDR1 and CDR2: SGHNT, YENEEA. The ends were cut back, 2 bases at V and 1 base at J, with 8 bases in the middle. As DNA, the CDR3 is TGTGCCAGCAGCTTATTGGGTCCGAACACTGAAGCTTTCTTT. It yields the protein CASSLLGPNTEAFF.

Concerning this clone: One end of the junction varies from germline; a read error may be responsible. The chain uses TRBV6-5 and TRBJ1-1; weak D call: TRBD1 (6 bases). This CDR3 comprises 13 residues. Per germline, CDR1 MNHEY and CDR2 SVGAGI. The CDR3 reads CASSSGTPPEAFF. The CDR3 nucleotides read TGTGCCAGCAGTTCGGGGACACCCCCTGAGGCTTTCTTT.

This sequence joins TRBV6-1 and TRBJ2-1, with TRBD2 identical over 8 bases. Per germline, CDR1 MNHNS and CDR2 SASEGT. This CDR3 contains 12 residues. CDR3 region: CVRGGKYNEQFF. CDR3 DNA: TGTGTTCGCGGGGGGAAATACAATGAGCAGTTCTTC.

The J gene is TRBJ2-7, the V gene TRBV5-1, with 7 positions matching TRBD1. The CDR3 consists of 16 residues. Germline CDR1 is SGHRS and CDR2 is YFSETQ. V was clipped by 4 bases and J by 1 base; unmatched bases: 11. The CDR3 reads CASSVTGLHSSYEQYF. CDR3 coding DNA: TGCGCCAGCAGCGTGACAGGGCTCCATTCATCCTACGAGCAGTACTTC.

The chain combines TRBV14 with TRBJ1-1; D ambiguous. This CDR3 has 13 amino acids. Per germline, CDR1 SGHDN and CDR2 FVKESK. V lost 0 bases, J lost 7 bases, and 9 bases lay in between. This CDR3 is CASSQDLKGEAFF. CDR3 sequence (DNA): TGTGCCAGCAGCCAAGATCTCAAGGGTGAAGCTTTCTTT.

The genes are TRBV5-1 and TRBJ2-7; D ambiguous. Germline CDR1 and CDR2: SGHRS and YFSETQ. The CDR3 is 14 residues long. V lost 2 bases and J lost 0, with 9 bases in between. CDR3 amino acids: CASSLQPSSYEQYF. The CDR3 DNA reads as TGCGCCAGCAGCTTACAGCCGTCCTCCTACGAGCAGTACTTC.

This clone rates as medium-sized. Other nucleotide sequences in the sample specify the same CDR3. The chain joins TRBV9 to TRBJ1-3, with D possibly being TRBD1 (6 bases). The V gene's germline CDR1 is SGDLS and CDR2 YYNGEE. The CDR3 is 15 amino acids. Trimming cost V 4 bases and J 4 bases, with 15 bases left between them. As DNA, the CDR3 is TGTGCCAGCAGCCCCCAAGGGGGATCGGGAAACACCATATATTTT. Translating it yields CASSPQGGSGNTIYF. Full variable domain (missing parts from reference TRBV9 and TRBJ1-3): DSGVTQTPKHLITATGQRVTLRCSPRSGDLSVYWYQQSLDQGLQFLIQYYNGEERAKGNILERFSAQQFPDLHSELNLSSLELGDSALYFCASSPQGGSGNTIYFGEGSWLTVV.

CDR3 nucleotide sequence: TGCAGCGTTCGACAGGGGATTCACTATGGCTACACCTTC. Its protein product is CSVRQGIHYGYTF. The chain recombines TRBV29-1 with TRBJ1-2; 8 bases are shared with TRBD1. V trimming: 5 bases; J trimming: 3 bases; junction bases outside the gene matches: 5. This CDR3 is 13 amino acids long. Germline V gene sequence: CDR1 SQVTM, CDR2 ANQGSEA.

This sequence joins TRBV7-3 and TRBJ2-5; either TRBD1 or TRBD2 may supply D (6 bases each). Germline CDR1 SGHTA, CDR2 FQGTGA. This CDR3 has 15 residues. V lost 3 bases to trimming and J lost 0 bases, with 11 bases between them. The chain's CDR3 is CASSFQGGNQETQYF. For the CDR3, the DNA is TGTGCCAGCAGCTTCCAAGGGGGGAACCAAGAGACCCAGTACTTC. The full variable domain, completed using reference TRBV7-3 and TRBJ2-5, is GAGVSQTPSNKVTEKGKYVELRCDPISGHTALYWYRQSLGQGPEFLIYFQGTGAADDSGLPNDRFFAVRPEGSVSTLKIQRTERGDSAVYLCASSFQGGNQETQYFGPGTRLLVL.

This rearrangement joins TRBV19 to TRBJ1-5; D is unclear. Germline CDR1 LNHDA, CDR2 SQIVND (reference sequence). This CDR3 has 14 residues. Trimming stripped 5 bases from V and 0 bases from J, with 8 bases between. DNA for the CDR3: TGTGCCAGTAGTGCCCGATATAGCAATCAGCCCCAGCATTTT. Its protein product is CASSARYSNQPQHF.

The chain employs TRBV19 and TRBJ2-6; 11 bases match TRBD2. With 10 bases clipped from V and 0 bases from J, the junction kept 11 bases outside the gene matches. From germline, CDR1 is LNHDA and CDR2 SQIVND (reference sequence). The CDR3 is 18 amino acids. The DNA for the CDR3 is TGTGCCACCTCAATAGGGACTAGCGGACGCTCTGGGGCCAACGTCCTGACTTTC. Its translation: CATSIGTSGRSGANVLTF.

The rearrangement uses TRBV4-1 and TRBJ2-7; 8 bases fit TRBD1. CDR3 length: 16 amino acids. The junction had 10 bases not matched to a gene; V was cut back by 4 bases and J by 2 bases. CDR1 is MGHRA, CDR2 YSYEKL, per germline. CDR3 residues: CASSPRERTGTYEQYF. CDR3 nucleotide sequence: TGCGCCAGCAGCCCCCGAGAGCGGACAGGGACCTACGAGCAGTACTTC.

In DNA form, the CDR3 reads TGTGCCAGCAGCTTAGGACCGATGAACACTGAAGCTTTCTTT. Amino acids: CASSLGPMNTEAFF. The V call is TRBV5-6, the J call TRBJ1-1; D remains unclear. Germline CDR1 SGHDT, CDR2 YYEEEE. Trimming stripped 2 bases from V and 0 bases from J, with 8 bases between. This CDR3 contains 14 residues.

This chain joins TRBV10-3 and TRBJ1-3; 7 bases are a match to TRBD1. The CDR3 extends over 13 amino acids. Trimming at V came to 10 bases and at J to 2 bases, leaving 5 bases not matched to a gene. The germline gives CDR1 ENHRY, CDR2 SYGVKD. The CDR3 protein is CATRQGAGNTIYF. In DNA, the CDR3 is TGTGCCACGCGGCAGGGGGCTGGAAACACCATATATTTT.

This chain uses TRBV10-2 with TRBJ2-5, with D possibly being TRBD2 (5 bases). Trimming shortened V by 8 bases and J by 1 base, and 17 bases separated the two germline ends. This CDR3 spans 15 amino acids. Germline values: CDR1 WSHSY, CDR2 SAAADI. CDR3 DNA: TGCGCCAGCCGGGATCTGGGGATCCCCCAAGAGACCCAGTACTTC. It specifies CASRDLGIPQETQYF.

The chain links TRBV5-5 to TRBJ1-1, with TRBD1 as a possible D gene (6 bases). Germline lookup yields CDR1 SGHKS and CDR2 YYEKEE (reference sequence). V lost 4 bases and J 1 base, leaving 17 bases between the germline ends. The CDR3 sequence is 16 residues long. In nucleotides, the CDR3 is TGTGCCAGCAGCCCACAGTGGGGGGCGACGAACACTGAAGCTTTCTTT. This codes for CASSPQWGATNTEAFF.

The chain employs TRBV7-6 and TRBJ2-1; D gene unclear. Trimming took off 3 bases at V and 0 bases at J, with 9 bases between the two ends. Germline CDR1 and CDR2: SGHVS and FNYEAQ. The CDR3 runs to 15 residues. The CDR3 bases are TGTGCCAGCAGCTTTAACCCGGACTCCTACAATGAGCAGTTCTTC. This sequence encodes CASSFNPDSYNEQFF.

In its sample, this clone was seen once. The rearrangement joins TRBV27 to TRBJ2-7; 12 bases agree with TRBD1. Germline lookup yields CDR1 MNHEY and CDR2 SMNVEV (reference sequence). V trimming: 4 bases; J trimming: 6 bases; junction bases outside the gene matches: 4. The CDR3 is 14 amino acids. The CDR3 DNA is TGTGCCAGCAGTTGGGGACAGGGGGCCGGCGAGCAGTACTTC. It specifies CASSWGQGAGEQYF.

The chain is built from TRBV27 and TRBJ2-7, with unresolved D. CDR1 MNHEY and CDR2 SMNVEV come from the germline V gene (reference sequence). Trimming pared 2 bases from V and 2 bases from J, leaving 13 bases between. The CDR3 consists of 15 residues. The CDR3 DNA sequence: TGTGCCAGCAGTTTAGGCCTAGGGCAGACCTACGAGCAGTACTTC. Its translation is CASSLGLGQTYEQYF.

CDR3: CASRDWETQYF. CDR3 sequence (DNA): TGTGCCAGCAGGGACTGGGAGACCCAGTACTTC. The J gene is TRBJ2-5, the V gene TRBV6-1, with a possible D match to TRBD2 (5 bases). The V and J ends lost 6 bases and 5 bases respectively, with 7 bases between them. The germline CDR1 and CDR2 sequences are MNHNS and SASEGT. This CDR3 is 11 amino acids long.

This chain links TRBV19 with TRBJ1-1; TRBD1 aligns across 7 bases. V dropped 5 bases and J dropped 4; count of bases not matched to a gene: 13. From germline, CDR1 is LNHDA and CDR2 SQIVND (reference sequence). The CDR3 contains 16 residues. CDR3 sequence: CASSFNRGILSTEAFF. CDR3 DNA: TGTGCCAGTAGTTTTAACAGGGGTATACTGAGCACTGAAGCTTTCTTT.

This clone is medium-sized within its sample. The rearrangement links TRBV2 to TRBJ2-1, with a weak D call TRBD1 (5 bases). CDR3 length equals 11 residues. V lost 9 bases to trimming and J lost 8 bases, with 11 bases between them. Germline-derived CDR1 and CDR2 are SNHLY and FYNNEI. CDR3 bases: TGTGCCAGTCAAGGGGCCTATGAGCAGTTCTTC. This translates into CASQGAYEQFF.

A note on this clone: One end of the junction is discordant with germline, which a read error may explain. The gene calls are TRBV29-1 and TRBJ1-2, with 8 bases fitting TRBD1. This CDR3 is built from 11 residues. Per germline, CDR1 SQVTM and CDR2 ANQGSEA. This chain's CDR3 is CSADGQGLPPF. As DNA, the CDR3 is TGCAGCGCCGATGGACAGGGTTTACCTCCCTTC.